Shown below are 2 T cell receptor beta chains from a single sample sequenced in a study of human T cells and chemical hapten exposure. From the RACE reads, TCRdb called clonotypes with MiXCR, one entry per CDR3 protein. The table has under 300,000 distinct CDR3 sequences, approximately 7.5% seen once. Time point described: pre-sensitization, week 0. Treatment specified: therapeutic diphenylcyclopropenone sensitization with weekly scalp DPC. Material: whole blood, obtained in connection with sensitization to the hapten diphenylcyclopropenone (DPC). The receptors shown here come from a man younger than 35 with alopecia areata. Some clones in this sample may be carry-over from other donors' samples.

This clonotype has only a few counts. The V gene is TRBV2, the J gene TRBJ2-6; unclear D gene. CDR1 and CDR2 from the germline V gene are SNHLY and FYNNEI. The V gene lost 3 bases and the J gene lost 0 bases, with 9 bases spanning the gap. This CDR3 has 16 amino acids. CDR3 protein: CASSDGRRSGANVLTF. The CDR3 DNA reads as TGTGCCAGCAGTGATGGCCGCCGCTCTGGGGCCAACGTCCTGACTTTC.

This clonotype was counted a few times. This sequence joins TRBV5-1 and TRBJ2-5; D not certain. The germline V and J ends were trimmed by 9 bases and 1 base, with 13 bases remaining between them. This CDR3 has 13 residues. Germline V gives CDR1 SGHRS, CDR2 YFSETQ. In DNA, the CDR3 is TGCGCCATCCGAGAAGGAACCCAAGAGACCCAGTACTTC. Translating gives CAIREGTQETQYF.